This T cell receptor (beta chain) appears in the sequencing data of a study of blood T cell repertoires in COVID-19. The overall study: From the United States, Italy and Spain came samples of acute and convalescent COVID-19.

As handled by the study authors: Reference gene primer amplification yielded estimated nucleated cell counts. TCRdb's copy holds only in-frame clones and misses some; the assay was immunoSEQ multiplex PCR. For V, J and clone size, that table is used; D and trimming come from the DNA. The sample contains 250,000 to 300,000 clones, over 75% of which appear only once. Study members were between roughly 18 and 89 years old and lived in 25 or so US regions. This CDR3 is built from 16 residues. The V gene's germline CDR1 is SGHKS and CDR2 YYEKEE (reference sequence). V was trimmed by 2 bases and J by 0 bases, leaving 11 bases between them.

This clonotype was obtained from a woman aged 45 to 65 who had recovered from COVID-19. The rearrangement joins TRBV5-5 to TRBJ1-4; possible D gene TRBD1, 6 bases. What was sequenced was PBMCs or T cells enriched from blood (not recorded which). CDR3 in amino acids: CASSLSPGATNEKLFF. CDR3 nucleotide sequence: TGTGCCAGCAGCTTATCGCCAGGGGCAACTAATGAAAAACTGTTTTTT.